This T cell receptor (beta chain) was retrieved from a study of blood T cell repertoires in COVID-19. V lost 2 bases to trimming and J lost 3 bases, with 13 bases between them. Germline CDR1 SGHTA, CDR2 FQGNSA. The CDR3 runs to 15 residues. The repertoire was sequenced with immunoSEQ multiplex PCR; TCRdb's copy has only in-frame clones and lacks some. The sample yields more than 250,000 clones, around 86% seen once. Grouping used clinical history reported by participants in a survey and questionnaire. What was sequenced was PBMCs or T cells enriched from blood (not recorded which). The receptor's source is a woman younger than 30 who had recovered from COVID-19. The chain carries TRBV7-2 and TRBJ1-1, with D perhaps matching TRBD1 (5 bases). The CDR3 bases are TGTGCCAGCAGCTTATTTCGGCAGGGCGACACTGAAGCTTTCTTT. Protein product: CASSLFRQGDTEAFF.